Shown below are 32 T cell receptor beta chains from a single sample sequenced in a study of CD8+CD57+ T cells in acquired aplastic anemia (dated 2018 in TCRdb). TCRdb records Illumina HiSeq 2000 as the sequencer. Genomic DNA served as template for TCR beta VDJ combination and CDR3 sequence profiling. TCRdb reran the public reads through fastp at Q25 and MiXCR, keeping productive beta chains. When rows share a CDR3 protein, they turn into one entry using the most common DNA and genes. The sample table records about 140,000 distinct CDR3 sequences; around 41% of these occur just once. More than 7% of the sample lies in the top ten. Sequenced: sorted CD4+, CD8+, or CD8+CD57+ T cells (not recorded which) from PBMCs. The receptors here all came from a human donor in good health, serving as a control.

In its sample, this clonotype was seen many times. This chain links TRBV7-9 with TRBJ1-2; TRBD1 is a possible D gene (6 bases). Germline CDR1 reads SEHNR; CDR2 reads FQNEAQ (reference sequence). The CDR3 consists of 13 residues. V lost 1 base to trimming and J lost 8 bases, with 11 bases between them. The CDR3 nucleotides read TGTGCCAGCAGCTTAGACAGGGAGTACGGCTACACCTTC. The encoded protein is CASSLDREYGYTF.

In its sample, this clonotype was seen many times. This chain connects TRBV5-5 to TRBJ2-7; D is possibly TRBD1 or TRBD2 (5 bases each). V gave up 2 bases and J gave up 7 bases, with 16 bases separating them. The CDR3 contains 14 residues. Per the germline V gene, CDR1 is SGHKS and CDR2 is YYEKEE (reference sequence). The CDR3 DNA reads as TGTGCCAGCAGCTTTTCCATGGGGGTAGGTGAGCAGTACTTC. It is translated as CASSFSMGVGEQYF.

This rearrangement joins TRBV7-9 to TRBJ2-3; D gene ambiguous. The V and J ends lost 5 bases and 12 bases respectively, with 15 bases between them. Germline CDR1 is SEHNR and CDR2 is FQNEAQ (reference sequence). The CDR3 has 12 residues. The CDR3 DNA sequence: TGTGCCAGCAGCCCCGCGACTCAATCACAGTATTTT. Translated: CASSPATQSQYF.

Points on this clonotype: Its ends do not fully match the called genes, so a read error is possible. The chain links TRBV2 to TRBJ2-7; 7 nucleotides match TRBD2. There are 15 residues in the CDR3. Germline-derived CDR1 and CDR2 are SNHLY and FYNNEI. The CDR3 here is CASSHAGAISYEQYF. The CDR3 DNA follows: TGCGCCAGCAGCCACGCGGGAGCTATCTCCTACGAGCAGTACTTC.

Only a few counts were recorded for this clonotype. The chain has TRBV12-3 or TRBV12-4 and TRBJ1-4; D not resolved. The CDR3 contains 13 residues. Trimming stripped 6 bases from V and 0 bases from J, with 5 bases between. CDR3 sequence: CASRPPTNEKLFF. CDR3 DNA: TGTGCCAGCAGGCCCCCAACTAATGAAAAACTGTTTTTT.

V and J are TRBV10-3 and TRBJ2-6; the match to TRBD1 covers 8 bases. The CDR3 has 16 residues. Germline V gene sequence: CDR1 ENHRY, CDR2 SYGVKD. The J segment lost 4 bases and the V segment lost 7 bases, leaving 9 bases of the junction unmatched. The CDR3 sequence is CAIKWPGGAGANVLTF. CDR3 DNA: TGTGCCATCAAGTGGCCAGGGGGCGCCGGGGCCAACGTCCTGACTTTC.

This clonotype was seen many times. The CDR3 loop is CASSIVVGLVAAGELFF. CDR3 coding DNA: TGTGCCAGTAGTATAGTGGTCGGGCTAGTCGCCGCCGGGGAGCTGTTTTTT. The V gene is TRBV19, the J gene TRBJ2-2; D is unresolved. The CDR3 sequence is 17 residues long. Germline assignment: CDR1 LNHDA and CDR2 SQIVND (reference sequence). Trimming took off 1 base at V and 6 bases at J, with 18 bases between the two ends.

This clonotype was seen repeatedly, ten times or more. V is TRBV19 and J is TRBJ1-3; 9 bases fit TRBD1. CDR1 and CDR2 (germline): LNHDA, SQIVND (reference sequence). Trimming took 5 bases from V and 4 from J; bases not matched to a gene: 6. The CDR3 spans 15 residues. The CDR3 protein is CASSGVTGGGNTIYF. The CDR3 nucleotides are TGTGCCAGTAGTGGAGTTACAGGGGGCGGAAACACCATATATTTT.

The V gene is TRBV7-9, the J gene TRBJ1-2; D gene uncertain. V was trimmed by 1 base and J by 5 bases, leaving 8 bases between them. The CDR3 consists of 13 residues. Germline loops: CDR1 SEHNR, CDR2 FQNEAQ (reference sequence). For the CDR3, the DNA is TGTGCCAGCAGCTTAGAAACATCGTATGGCTACACCTTC. This translates into CASSLETSYGYTF.

This clonotype has a handful of counts. A much larger clone lies a single base off, so this may be a read error. This chain connects TRBV6-1 to TRBJ2-7; D call uncertain. Germline CDR1 and CDR2: MNHNS and SASEGT. There are 13 residues in the CDR3. CDR3 region: CASSEARGYELYF. The CDR3 nucleotides are TGTGCCAGCAGTGAAGCCCGCGGATACGAGCTGTACTTC.

This clonotype was recorded many times. This chain connects TRBV6-1 to TRBJ1-2; 8 positions agree with TRBD1. The junction had 13 bases not matched to a gene; V was cut back by 8 bases and J by 5 bases. The CDR3 totals 15 residues. Germline CDR1 is MNHNS and CDR2 is SASEGT. The DNA for the CDR3 is TGTGCCAGCCTACCCTCAGGGGGCGCGGGTTATGGCTACACCTTC. Its translation: CASLPSGGAGYGYTF.

This clonotype was recorded many times. The CDR3 reads CSVEGQGAFGNTIYF. CDR3 in DNA: TGCAGCGTTGAGGGACAGGGAGCCTTCGGAAACACCATATATTTT. V gene TRBV29-1 combines with J gene TRBJ1-3; 9 bases fit TRBD1. The V gene end was trimmed by 3 bases and the J gene end by 4 bases; junction bases not matched to a gene: 7. CDR3 size: 15 residues. From germline, CDR1 is SQVTM and CDR2 ANQGSEA. Full variable domain (rest looked up from reference TRBV29-1 and TRBJ1-3): SAVISQKPSRDICQRGTSLTIQCQVDSQVTMMFWYRQQPGQSLTLIATANQGSEATYESGFVIDKFPISRPNLTFSTLTVSNMSPEDSSIYLCSVEGQGAFGNTIYFGEGSWLTVV.

This clonotype was picked up many times. The chain joins TRBV10-1 to TRBJ2-1; D may be TRBD1 (6 bases). Trimming pared 3 bases from V and 10 bases from J, leaving 16 bases between. The CDR3 runs to 14 residues. Per the germline V gene, CDR1 is WNHNN and CDR2 is SYGVQD (reference sequence). The CDR3 DNA reads as TGCGCCAGCAGTGAACGGGACAACCGGCGCGAGCAGTTCTTC. This translates into CASSERDNRREQFF.

The J gene is TRBJ2-7, the V gene TRBV5-1, with D unresolved. V was trimmed by 2 bases and J by 2 bases, leaving 11 bases between them. Germline V gene lookup returns CDR1 SGHRS and CDR2 YFSETQ. The length of the CDR3 is 14 residues. CDR3 region: CASSFRTDTYEQYF. CDR3 sequence (DNA): TGCGCCAGCAGCTTTCGTACGGATACCTACGAGCAGTACTTC.

The chain couples TRBV19 to TRBJ1-2, with 7 bases identical to TRBD1. Germline trimming cut 9 bases from V and 4 bases from J; bases unmatched to any gene: 11. CDR1 is LNHDA, CDR2 SQIVND, per germline (reference sequence). This CDR3 comprises 14 residues. The chain's CDR3 is CASSSQGGGYGYTF. The CDR3 DNA reads TGTGCCAGCAGCTCCCAGGGGGGAGGCTATGGCTACACCTTC.

The chain combines TRBV15 with TRBJ2-7; tentative D call: TRBD2 (6 bases). Germline loops: CDR1 LNHNV, CDR2 YYDKDF (reference sequence). V was trimmed by 3 bases and J by 4 bases, leaving 10 bases between them. The length of the CDR3 is 13 residues. The CDR3 DNA is TGTGCCACCAGCAGTAACGGGGGATACGAGCAGTACTTC. Translated, it gives CATSSNGGYEQYF.

In its sample, this clonotype was seen once. This chain joins TRBV7-9 and TRBJ2-7, with D unresolved. Trimming took 4 bases from V and 4 from J, leaving 11 bases between them. Germline-derived CDR1 and CDR2 are SEHNR and FQNEAQ (reference sequence). The CDR3 has 13 amino acids. The CDR3, as DNA: TGTGCCAGCAGCTCCATATACTATTACGAGCAGTACTTC. It codes for CASSSIYYYEQYF.

This clonotype was seen repeatedly, ten times or more. The rearrangement uses TRBV5-1 and TRBJ1-2, with 7 nucleotides matching TRBD1. The CDR3 consists of 12 residues. With 4 bases clipped from V and 7 bases from J, the junction kept 4 bases outside the gene matches. Per the germline V gene, CDR1 is SGHRS and CDR2 is YFSETQ. CDR3 nucleotides: TGCGCCAGCAGCCCAGGGGGTTTTGGCTACACCTTC. Protein: CASSPGGFGYTF.

The chain carries TRBV15 and TRBJ1-2, with D possibly TRBD1 on 6 matching bases. The CDR3 has 12 residues. Germline lookup yields CDR1 LNHNV and CDR2 YYDKDF (reference sequence). Trimming removed 5 bases at V and 6 bases at J, with 10 bases between. This CDR3 reads CATSPTGNGYTF. As DNA, the CDR3 is TGTGCCACCAGCCCCACAGGGAATGGCTACACCTTC.

This clonotype has only one observation. A much larger clone is a single base away; this may be a read error. The chain combines TRBV7-7 with TRBJ1-6; 11 bases match TRBD1. The trim removed 5 bases at V and 11 bases at J, leaving 11 bases unmatched. The V gene's germline CDR1 is SSHAT and CDR2 FNYEAQ (reference sequence). This CDR3 spans 16 amino acids. CDR3 coding DNA: TGTGCCAGCAGCCCCGGACAGGGGGCTTGGGTACCACCCCTCCACTTT. Amino acid sequence: CASSPGQGAWVPPLHF.

The J gene is TRBJ2-7, the V gene TRBV19; possibly TRBD1 or TRBD2 for D (7 bases each). V was clipped by 5 bases and J by 5 bases, with 22 bases between them. In germline, CDR1 is LNHDA, CDR2 SQIVND (reference sequence). CDR3 length equals 16 residues. The CDR3 loop reads CASSQWATGRVDEQYF. For the CDR3, the DNA is TGTGCCAGTAGTCAATGGGCGACAGGGAGGGTGGACGAGCAGTACTTC.

The chain carries TRBV5-4 and TRBJ2-2, with 8 positions matching TRBD2. V trimming: 3 bases; J trimming: 10 bases; junction bases outside the gene matches: 11. Germline V gene sequence: CDR1 SGHNT, CDR2 YYREEE (reference sequence). The CDR3 consists of 15 residues. CDR3 in DNA: TGTGCCAGCAGCTCTACCGGGGGGGGCAACAAGGAGCTGTTTTTT. This codes for CASSSTGGGNKELFF.

Notes on this clonotype: It may be a read error: a sequence one base away is much more abundant. Since the CDR3 does not end with the conserved phenylalanine or tryptophan, this likely comes from a read error. This rearrangement joins TRBV5-1 to TRBJ1-5; TRBD1 is a possible D gene (5 bases). V lost 7 bases and J 12 bases, leaving 20 bases between the germline ends. The CDR3 has 13 residues. Germline values: CDR1 SGHRS, CDR2 YFSETQ. The CDR3: CASGSGPGDIQHS. CDR3 sequence (DNA): TGCGCCAGCGGCTCGGGGCCCGGAGATATCCAGCATTCT.

With regard to this clonotype: Given a much more abundant clone one base away, this may be a read error. The CDR3 carries no conserved terminal phenylalanine or tryptophan, so it likely arises from a read error. No DNA is shown, since the ends of the CDR3 on it are uncertain; the CDR3 is the one TCRdb lists. The chain uses TRBV12-3 or TRBV12-4 and TRBJ1-5. A total of 12 residues make up the CDR3, ends included. The CDR3 is CASSFRNQPQHL.

The CDR3 loop is CASSGLAYEQFF. In DNA form, the CDR3 reads TGTGCCAGCAGTGGACTAGCCTATGAGCAGTTCTTC. The chain employs TRBV3-1 and TRBJ2-1, with 8 bases aligning to TRBD2. The V segment lost 6 bases and the J segment 8 bases; nucleotides outside the gene matches: 3. Germline lookup yields CDR1 LGHDT and CDR2 YNNKEL (reference sequence). The CDR3 covers 12 residues.

This clonotype was counted between two and nine times. The chain joins TRBV29-1 to TRBJ2-7; D gene ambiguous. Trimming removed 7 bases from V and 0 bases from J, with 10 bases in between. In germline, CDR1 is SQVTM, CDR2 ANQGSEA. The CDR3 covers 12 residues. The DNA of the CDR3 is TGCAGCGACGGGCCGGCCTCCTACGAGCAGTACTTC. This codes for CSDGPASYEQYF.

This chain connects TRBV24-1 to TRBJ1-2; D gene unclear. The CDR3 is made up of 14 amino acids. Germline V gene data show CDR1 as KGHDR and CDR2 as SFDVKD. V lost 2 bases, J lost 5 bases, and 11 bases lay in between. The CDR3 region is CATSDSSVGYGYTF. DNA for the CDR3: TGTGCCACCAGTGATTCCTCTGTCGGTTATGGCTACACCTTC.

This chain connects TRBV2 to TRBJ2-7, with TRBD1 matching over 10 bases. The length of the CDR3 is 15 residues. From germline, CDR1 is SNHLY and CDR2 FYNNEI. V lost 4 bases to trimming and J lost 6 bases; unmatched junction nucleotides: 9. CDR3 nucleotides: TGTGCCAGCAGTGGGAGACAGGGGGCTTTCGGCGAGCAGTACTTC. It translates to CASSGRQGAFGEQYF.

The chain is built from TRBV15 and TRBJ2-2; D unclear. Trimming stripped 2 bases from V and 1 base from J, with 2 bases between. The CDR3 contains 13 residues. Germline assignment: CDR1 LNHNV and CDR2 YYDKDF (reference sequence). CDR3 coding DNA: TGTGCCACCAGCAGACAGAACACCGGGGAGCTGTTTTTT. This codes for CATSRQNTGELFF.

This clonotype showed up many times. The chain links TRBV29-1 to TRBJ2-4; 10 bases line up with TRBD1. Germline CDR1 reads SQVTM; CDR2 reads ANQGSEA. V trimming: 6 bases; J trimming: 6 bases; junction bases outside the gene matches: 5. CDR3 size: 13 residues. The CDR3 region is CSVGDRGINIQYF. In DNA, the CDR3 is TGCAGCGTGGGGGACAGGGGAATAAACATTCAGTACTTC.

V usage is TRBV30 and J usage is TRBJ1-3; 7 bases fit TRBD1. The V gene's germline CDR1 is GTSNPN and CDR2 SVGIG (reference sequence). After removal of 8 bases from V and 4 bases from J, the junction contained 11 bases not matched to a gene. This CDR3 has 14 amino acids. The CDR3 sequence: CAGRTGVGGNTIYF. DNA of the CDR3: TGTGCCGGGCGGACAGGCGTTGGGGGAAACACCATATATTTT. The whole variable domain, remainder taken from reference TRBV30 and TRBJ1-3, is SQTIHQWPATLVQPVGSPLSLECTVEGTSNPNLYWYRQAAGRGLQLLFYSVGIGQISSEVPQNLSASRPQDRQFILSSKKLLLSDSGFYLCAGRTGVGGNTIYFGEGSWLTVV.

This clonotype was seen ten or more times. The V call is TRBV3-1, the J call TRBJ2-5; perhaps TRBD1 as D (5 bases). Between the trimmed V and J ends, which lost 3 bases and 4 bases, there was a span of 12 bases. This CDR3 is 14 amino acids long. From germline, CDR1 is LGHDT and CDR2 YNNKEL (reference sequence). The CDR3 sequence: CASSQDTGRETQYF. CDR3 in DNA: TGTGCCAGCAGCCAGGACACAGGACGAGAGACCCAGTACTTC.